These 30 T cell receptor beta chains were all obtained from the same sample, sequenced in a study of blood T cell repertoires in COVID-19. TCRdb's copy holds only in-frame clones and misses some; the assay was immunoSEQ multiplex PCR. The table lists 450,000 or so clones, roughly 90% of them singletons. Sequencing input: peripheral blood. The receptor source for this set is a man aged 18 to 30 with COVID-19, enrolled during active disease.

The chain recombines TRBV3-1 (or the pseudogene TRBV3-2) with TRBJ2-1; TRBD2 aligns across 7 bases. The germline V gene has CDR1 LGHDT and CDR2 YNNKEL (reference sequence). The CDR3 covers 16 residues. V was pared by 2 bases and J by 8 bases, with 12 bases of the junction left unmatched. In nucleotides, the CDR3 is TGTGCCAGCAGCCAAATTCGCGGGAGAGGGAAGGATGAGCAGTTCTTC. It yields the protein CASSQIRGRGKDEQFF.

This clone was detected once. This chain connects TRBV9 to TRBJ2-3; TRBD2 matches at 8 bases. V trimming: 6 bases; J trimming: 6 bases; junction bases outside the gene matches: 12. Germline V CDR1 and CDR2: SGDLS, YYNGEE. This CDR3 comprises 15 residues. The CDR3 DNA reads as TGTGCCAGCACGCATAGCGGGGTCCGAGGGGATACGCAGTATTTT. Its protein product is CASTHSGVRGDTQYF.

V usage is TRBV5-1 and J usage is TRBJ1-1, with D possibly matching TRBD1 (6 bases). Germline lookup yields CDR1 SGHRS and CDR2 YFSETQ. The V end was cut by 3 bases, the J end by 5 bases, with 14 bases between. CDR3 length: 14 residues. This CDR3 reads CASSSDSTRTEAFF. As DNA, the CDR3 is TGCGCCAGCAGCTCGGACAGTACGAGGACTGAAGCTTTCTTT.

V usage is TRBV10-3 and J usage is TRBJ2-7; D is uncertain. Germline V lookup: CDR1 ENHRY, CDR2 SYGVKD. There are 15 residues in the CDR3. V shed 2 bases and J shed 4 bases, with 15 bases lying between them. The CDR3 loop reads CAISEPVPVRYEQYF. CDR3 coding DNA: TGTGCCATCAGTGAGCCGGTACCCGTGCGGTACGAGCAGTACTTC.

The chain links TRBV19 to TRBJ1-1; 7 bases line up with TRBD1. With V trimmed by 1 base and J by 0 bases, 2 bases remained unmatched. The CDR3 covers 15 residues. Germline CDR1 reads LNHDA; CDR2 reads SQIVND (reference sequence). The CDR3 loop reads CASSIGTGLNTEAFF. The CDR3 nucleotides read TGTGCCAGTAGTATAGGGACAGGACTGAACACTGAAGCTTTCTTT. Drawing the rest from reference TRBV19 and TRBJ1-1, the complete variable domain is DGGITQSPKYLFRKEGQNVTLSCEQNLNHDAMYWYRQDPGQGLRLIYYSQIVNDFQKGDIAEGYSVSREKKESFPLTVTSAQKNPTAFYLCASSIGTGLNTEAFFGQGTRLTVV.

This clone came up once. In DNA form, the CDR3 reads TGTGCCAGCAGTTTATTGTCGGGGGGCGGACAGCCCCAGCATTTT. It encodes CASSLLSGGGQPQHF. The chain has TRBV27 and TRBJ1-5, with D perhaps TRBD1 (6 bases). V dropped 1 base and J dropped 7 bases, with 14 bases sitting between them. The CDR3 totals 15 residues. Germline assignment: CDR1 MNHEY and CDR2 SMNVEV (reference sequence).

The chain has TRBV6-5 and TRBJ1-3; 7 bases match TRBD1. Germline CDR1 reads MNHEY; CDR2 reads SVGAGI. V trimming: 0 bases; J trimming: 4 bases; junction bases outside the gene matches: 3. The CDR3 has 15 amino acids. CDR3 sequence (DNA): TGTGCCAGCAGTTACTCGACAGGGCCCGGAAACACCATATATTTT. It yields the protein CASSYSTGPGNTIYF.

The CDR3 nucleotides read TGTGCCAGCAGTGAGGGACAGGGCCGGGCGAACACTGAAGCTTTCTTT. This sequence encodes CASSEGQGRANTEAFF. This chain joins TRBV5-4 and TRBJ1-1; 9 bases map to TRBD1. Germline V lookup: CDR1 SGHNT, CDR2 YYREEE (reference sequence). V lost 5 bases, J lost 1 base, and 9 bases stayed unmatched. The CDR3 has 16 amino acids.

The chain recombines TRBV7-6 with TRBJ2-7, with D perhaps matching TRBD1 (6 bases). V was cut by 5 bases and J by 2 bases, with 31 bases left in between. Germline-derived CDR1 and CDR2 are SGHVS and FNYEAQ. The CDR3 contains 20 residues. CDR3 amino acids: CASSPYPPLPQGKVPYEQYF. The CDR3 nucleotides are TGTGCCAGCAGCCCTTACCCCCCTTTACCACAGGGAAAAGTCCCCTACGAGCAGTACTTC.

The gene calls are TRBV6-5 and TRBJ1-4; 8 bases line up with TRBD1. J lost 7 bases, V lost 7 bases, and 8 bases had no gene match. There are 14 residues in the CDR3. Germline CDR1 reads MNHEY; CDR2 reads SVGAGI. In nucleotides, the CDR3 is TGTGCCAGCACCCAACAGGGGGAGGGTGAAAAACTGTTTTTT. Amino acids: CASTQQGEGEKLFF.

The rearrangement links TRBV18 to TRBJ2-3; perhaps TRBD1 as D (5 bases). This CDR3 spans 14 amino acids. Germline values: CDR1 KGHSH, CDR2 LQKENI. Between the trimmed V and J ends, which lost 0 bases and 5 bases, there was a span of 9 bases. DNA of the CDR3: TGTGCCAGCTCACCACCGGCAGGGATAGATACGCAGTATTTT. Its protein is CASSPPAGIDTQYF.

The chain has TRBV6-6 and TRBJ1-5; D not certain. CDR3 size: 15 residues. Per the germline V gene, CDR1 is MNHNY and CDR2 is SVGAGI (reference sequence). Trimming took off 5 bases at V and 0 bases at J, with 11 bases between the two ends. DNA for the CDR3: TGTGCCAGCAGTCAGGACTACTATAGCAATCAGCCCCAGCATTTT. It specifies CASSQDYYSNQPQHF.

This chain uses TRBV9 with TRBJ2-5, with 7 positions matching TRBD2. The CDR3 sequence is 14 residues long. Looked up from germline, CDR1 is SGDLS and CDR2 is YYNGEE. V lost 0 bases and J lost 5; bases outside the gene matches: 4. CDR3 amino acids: CASSVGREGETQYF. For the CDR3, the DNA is TGTGCCAGCAGCGTAGGCAGGGAGGGGGAGACCCAGTACTTC.

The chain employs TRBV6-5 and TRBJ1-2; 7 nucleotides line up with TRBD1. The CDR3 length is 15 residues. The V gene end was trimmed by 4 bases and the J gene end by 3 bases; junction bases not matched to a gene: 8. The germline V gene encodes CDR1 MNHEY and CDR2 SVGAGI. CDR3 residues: CASSLAYGQDYGYTF. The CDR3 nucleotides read TGTGCCAGCAGTTTGGCGTATGGACAGGACTATGGCTACACCTTC.

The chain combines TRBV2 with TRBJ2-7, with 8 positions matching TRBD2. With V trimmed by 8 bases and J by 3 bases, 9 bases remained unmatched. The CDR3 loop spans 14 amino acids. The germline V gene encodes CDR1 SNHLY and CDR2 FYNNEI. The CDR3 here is CASDPGREVYEQYF. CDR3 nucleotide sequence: TGTGCCAGCGACCCAGGGCGGGAGGTCTACGAGCAGTACTTC.

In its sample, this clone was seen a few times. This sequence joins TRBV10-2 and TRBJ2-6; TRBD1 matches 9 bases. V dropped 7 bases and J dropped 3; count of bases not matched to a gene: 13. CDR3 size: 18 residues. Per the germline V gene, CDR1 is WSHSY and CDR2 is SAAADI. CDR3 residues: CASISLRGQGDGANVLTF. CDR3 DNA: TGCGCCAGCATCTCCCTCAGGGGACAGGGAGATGGGGCCAACGTCCTGACTTTC.

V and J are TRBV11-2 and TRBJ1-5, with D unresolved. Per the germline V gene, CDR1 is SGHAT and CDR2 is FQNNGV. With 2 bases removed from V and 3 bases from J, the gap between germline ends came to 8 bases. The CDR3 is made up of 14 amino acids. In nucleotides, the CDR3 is TGTGCCAGCAGCTTATCGGGGTACAATCAGCCCCAGCATTTT. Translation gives CASSLSGYNQPQHF.

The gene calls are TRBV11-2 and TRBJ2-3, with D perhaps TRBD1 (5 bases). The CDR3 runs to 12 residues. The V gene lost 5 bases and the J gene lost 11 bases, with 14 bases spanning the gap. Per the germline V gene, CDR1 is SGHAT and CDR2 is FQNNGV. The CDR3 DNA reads TGTGCCAGCAGCCCCGACAGAACAAAGCAGTATTTT. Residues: CASSPDRTKQYF.

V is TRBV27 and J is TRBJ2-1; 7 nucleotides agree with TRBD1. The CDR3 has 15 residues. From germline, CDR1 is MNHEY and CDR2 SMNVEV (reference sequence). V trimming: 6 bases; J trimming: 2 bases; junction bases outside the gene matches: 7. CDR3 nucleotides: TGTGCCAGCAGAAACAGGGGCCAGACCTACAATGAGCAGTTCTTC. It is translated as CASRNRGQTYNEQFF.

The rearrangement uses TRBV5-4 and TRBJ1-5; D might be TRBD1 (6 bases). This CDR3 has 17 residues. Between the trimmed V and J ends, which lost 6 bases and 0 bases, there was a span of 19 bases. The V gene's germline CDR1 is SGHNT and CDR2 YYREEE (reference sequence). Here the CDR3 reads CASNSGQPVYSNQPQHF. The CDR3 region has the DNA TGTGCCAGCAATTCAGGACAGCCAGTTTATAGCAATCAGCCCCAGCATTTT.

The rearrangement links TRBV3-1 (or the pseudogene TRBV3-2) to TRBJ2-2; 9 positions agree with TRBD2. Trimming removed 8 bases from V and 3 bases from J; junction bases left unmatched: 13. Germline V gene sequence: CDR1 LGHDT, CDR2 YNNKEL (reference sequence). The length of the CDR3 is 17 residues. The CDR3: CASARPLVAGDTGELFF. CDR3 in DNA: TGTGCCAGCGCAAGACCCCTGGTAGCGGGGGACACCGGGGAGCTGTTTTTT.

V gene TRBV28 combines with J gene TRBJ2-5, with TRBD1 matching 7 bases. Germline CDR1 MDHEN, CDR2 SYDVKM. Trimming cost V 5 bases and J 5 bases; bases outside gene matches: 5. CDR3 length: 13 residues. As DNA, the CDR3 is TGTGCCAGCAGTCGACAGGGAGCGGAGACCCAGTACTTC. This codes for CASSRQGAETQYF.

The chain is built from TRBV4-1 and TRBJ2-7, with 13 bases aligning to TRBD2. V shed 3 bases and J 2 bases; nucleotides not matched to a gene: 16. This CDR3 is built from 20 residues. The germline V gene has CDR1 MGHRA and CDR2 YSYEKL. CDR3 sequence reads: CASSHPKDGTSGTGAYEQYF. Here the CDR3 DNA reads TGCGCCAGCAGCCATCCCAAAGACGGGACTAGCGGGACGGGGGCCTACGAGCAGTACTTC.

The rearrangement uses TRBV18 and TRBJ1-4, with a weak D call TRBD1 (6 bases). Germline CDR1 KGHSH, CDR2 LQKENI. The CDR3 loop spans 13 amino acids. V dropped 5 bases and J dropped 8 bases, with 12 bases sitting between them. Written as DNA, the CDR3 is TGTGCCAGCTCATCAGGGGTTGGGGAAAAACTGTTTTTT. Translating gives CASSSGVGEKLFF.

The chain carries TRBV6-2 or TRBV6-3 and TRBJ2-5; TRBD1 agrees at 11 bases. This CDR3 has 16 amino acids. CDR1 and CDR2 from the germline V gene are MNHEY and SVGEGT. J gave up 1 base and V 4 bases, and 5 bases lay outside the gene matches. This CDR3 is CASSLSGTGGQETQYF. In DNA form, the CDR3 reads TGTGCCAGCAGTTTGTCCGGGACAGGGGGCCAAGAGACCCAGTACTTC.

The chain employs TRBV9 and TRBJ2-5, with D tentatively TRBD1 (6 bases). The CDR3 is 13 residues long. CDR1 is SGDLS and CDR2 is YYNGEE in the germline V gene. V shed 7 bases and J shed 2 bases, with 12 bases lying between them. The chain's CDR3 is CASAKGQQETQYF. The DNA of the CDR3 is TGTGCCAGCGCCAAAGGACAGCAAGAGACCCAGTACTTC.

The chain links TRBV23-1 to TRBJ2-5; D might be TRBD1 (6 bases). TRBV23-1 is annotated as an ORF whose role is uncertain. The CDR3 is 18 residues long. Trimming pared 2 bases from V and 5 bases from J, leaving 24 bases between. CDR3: CASSQRTVRTECVETQYF. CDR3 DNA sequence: TGCGCCAGCAGTCAACGGACAGTCCGGACTGAATGTGTGGAGACCCAGTACTTC.

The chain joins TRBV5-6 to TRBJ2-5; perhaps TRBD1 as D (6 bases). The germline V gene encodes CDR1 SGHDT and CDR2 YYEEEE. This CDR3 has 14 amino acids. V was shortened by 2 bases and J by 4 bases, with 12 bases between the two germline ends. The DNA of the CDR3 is TGTGCCAGCAGCTTCGGGGCAGGGGTAGAGACCCAGTACTTC. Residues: CASSFGAGVETQYF.

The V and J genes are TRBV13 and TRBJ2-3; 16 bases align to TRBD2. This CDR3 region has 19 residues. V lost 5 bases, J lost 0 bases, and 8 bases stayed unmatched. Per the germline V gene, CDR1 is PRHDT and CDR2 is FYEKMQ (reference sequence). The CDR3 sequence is CASSLRGLAGGISTDTQYF. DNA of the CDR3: TGTGCCAGCAGCCTGAGGGGACTAGCGGGGGGGATAAGCACAGATACGCAGTATTTT.

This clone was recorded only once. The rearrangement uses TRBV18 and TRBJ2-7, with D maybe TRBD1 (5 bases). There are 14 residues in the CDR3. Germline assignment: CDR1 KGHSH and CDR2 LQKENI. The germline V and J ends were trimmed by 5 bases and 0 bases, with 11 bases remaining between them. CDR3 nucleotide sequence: TGTGCCAGCTCAGCGACAGTTAACTCCTACGAGCAGTACTTC. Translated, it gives CASSATVNSYEQYF.